This T cell receptor beta chain was sequenced in a study of regulatory T cells in long-lasting Graves disease. Germline assignment: CDR1 SEHNR and CDR2 FQNEAQ (reference sequence). After removal of 5 bases from V and 4 bases from J, the junction contained 7 bases not matched to a gene. This CDR3 comprises 14 residues. According to the study, TCR beta libraries were built with iRepertoire HTBI primers and CDR3-region Arm-PCR. Authors' methods: Samples jointly harbored 60 or so TRBV and 15 or so TRBJ segments. TCRdb re-analysed the multiplex PCR reads in MiXCR, keeping a single row per CDR3 protein. The V and J calls reflect TCRdb's pipeline rather than the authors' work. Among roughly 500,000 distinct CDR3 sequences listed, around a fifth were seen once. Time point meaning: persistent/refractory GD, antithyroid drugs over 5 years with positive TRAb. Researchers made the TCR library from RNA that was extracted from PBMCs. Patients hailed from an endocrinology department in Xi'an, China.

Findings and limits, study-wide: Persistent Graves' patients showed less TCR diversity than newly diagnosed ones.

On this clonotype itself: The antigen is unknown.

The V and J genes are TRBV7-9 and TRBJ2-5; 7 bases are shared with TRBD1. The clonotype originates from a female donor with Graves disease. Sequenced material: peripheral blood mononuclear cells (PBMCs), taken when the disease was refractory, from a patient treated with antithyroid drugs. The CDR3 sequence: CASSRQGVRETQYF. The CDR3 DNA is TGTGCCAGCAGCAGACAGGGCGTCCGAGAGACCCAGTACTTC.